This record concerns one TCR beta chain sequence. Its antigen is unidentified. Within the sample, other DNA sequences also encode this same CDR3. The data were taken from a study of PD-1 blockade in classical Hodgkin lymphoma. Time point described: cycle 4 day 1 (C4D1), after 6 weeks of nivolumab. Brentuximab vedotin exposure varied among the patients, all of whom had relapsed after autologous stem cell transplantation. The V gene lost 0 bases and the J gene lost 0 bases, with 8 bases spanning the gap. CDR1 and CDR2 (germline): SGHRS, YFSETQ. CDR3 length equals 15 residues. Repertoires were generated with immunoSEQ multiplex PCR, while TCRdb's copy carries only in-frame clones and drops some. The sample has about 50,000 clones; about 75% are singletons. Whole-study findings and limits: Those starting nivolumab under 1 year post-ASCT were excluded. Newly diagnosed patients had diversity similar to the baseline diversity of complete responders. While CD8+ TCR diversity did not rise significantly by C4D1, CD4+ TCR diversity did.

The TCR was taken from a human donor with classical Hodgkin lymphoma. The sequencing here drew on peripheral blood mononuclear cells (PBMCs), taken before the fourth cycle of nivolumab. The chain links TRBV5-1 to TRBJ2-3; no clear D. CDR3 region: CASSLGGSSTDTQYF. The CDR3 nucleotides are TGCGCCAGCAGCTTGGGCGGATCTAGCACAGATACGCAGTATTTT. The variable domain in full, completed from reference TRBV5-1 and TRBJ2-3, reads KAGVTQTPRYLIKTRGQQVTLSCSPISGHRSVSWYQQTPGQGLQFLFEYFSETQRNKGNFPGRFSGRQFSNSRSEMNVSTLELGDSALYLCASSLGGSSTDTQYFGPGTRLTVL.